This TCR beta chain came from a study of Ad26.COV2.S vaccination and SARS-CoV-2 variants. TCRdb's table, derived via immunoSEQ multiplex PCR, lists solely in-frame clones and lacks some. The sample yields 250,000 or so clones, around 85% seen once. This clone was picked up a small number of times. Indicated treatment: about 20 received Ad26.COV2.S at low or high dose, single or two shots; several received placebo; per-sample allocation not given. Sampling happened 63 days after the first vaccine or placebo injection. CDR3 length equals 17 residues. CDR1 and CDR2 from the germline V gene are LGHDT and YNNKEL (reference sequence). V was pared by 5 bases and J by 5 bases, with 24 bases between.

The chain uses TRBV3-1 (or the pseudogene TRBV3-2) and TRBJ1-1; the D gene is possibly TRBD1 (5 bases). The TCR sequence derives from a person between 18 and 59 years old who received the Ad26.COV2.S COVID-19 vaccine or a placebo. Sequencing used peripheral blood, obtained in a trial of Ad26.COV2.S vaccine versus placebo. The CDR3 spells CASSSFLGLGKGTEAFF. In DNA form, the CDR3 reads TGTGCCAGCAGCTCGTTTCTGGGACTGGGAAAAGGGACTGAAGCTTTCTTT.